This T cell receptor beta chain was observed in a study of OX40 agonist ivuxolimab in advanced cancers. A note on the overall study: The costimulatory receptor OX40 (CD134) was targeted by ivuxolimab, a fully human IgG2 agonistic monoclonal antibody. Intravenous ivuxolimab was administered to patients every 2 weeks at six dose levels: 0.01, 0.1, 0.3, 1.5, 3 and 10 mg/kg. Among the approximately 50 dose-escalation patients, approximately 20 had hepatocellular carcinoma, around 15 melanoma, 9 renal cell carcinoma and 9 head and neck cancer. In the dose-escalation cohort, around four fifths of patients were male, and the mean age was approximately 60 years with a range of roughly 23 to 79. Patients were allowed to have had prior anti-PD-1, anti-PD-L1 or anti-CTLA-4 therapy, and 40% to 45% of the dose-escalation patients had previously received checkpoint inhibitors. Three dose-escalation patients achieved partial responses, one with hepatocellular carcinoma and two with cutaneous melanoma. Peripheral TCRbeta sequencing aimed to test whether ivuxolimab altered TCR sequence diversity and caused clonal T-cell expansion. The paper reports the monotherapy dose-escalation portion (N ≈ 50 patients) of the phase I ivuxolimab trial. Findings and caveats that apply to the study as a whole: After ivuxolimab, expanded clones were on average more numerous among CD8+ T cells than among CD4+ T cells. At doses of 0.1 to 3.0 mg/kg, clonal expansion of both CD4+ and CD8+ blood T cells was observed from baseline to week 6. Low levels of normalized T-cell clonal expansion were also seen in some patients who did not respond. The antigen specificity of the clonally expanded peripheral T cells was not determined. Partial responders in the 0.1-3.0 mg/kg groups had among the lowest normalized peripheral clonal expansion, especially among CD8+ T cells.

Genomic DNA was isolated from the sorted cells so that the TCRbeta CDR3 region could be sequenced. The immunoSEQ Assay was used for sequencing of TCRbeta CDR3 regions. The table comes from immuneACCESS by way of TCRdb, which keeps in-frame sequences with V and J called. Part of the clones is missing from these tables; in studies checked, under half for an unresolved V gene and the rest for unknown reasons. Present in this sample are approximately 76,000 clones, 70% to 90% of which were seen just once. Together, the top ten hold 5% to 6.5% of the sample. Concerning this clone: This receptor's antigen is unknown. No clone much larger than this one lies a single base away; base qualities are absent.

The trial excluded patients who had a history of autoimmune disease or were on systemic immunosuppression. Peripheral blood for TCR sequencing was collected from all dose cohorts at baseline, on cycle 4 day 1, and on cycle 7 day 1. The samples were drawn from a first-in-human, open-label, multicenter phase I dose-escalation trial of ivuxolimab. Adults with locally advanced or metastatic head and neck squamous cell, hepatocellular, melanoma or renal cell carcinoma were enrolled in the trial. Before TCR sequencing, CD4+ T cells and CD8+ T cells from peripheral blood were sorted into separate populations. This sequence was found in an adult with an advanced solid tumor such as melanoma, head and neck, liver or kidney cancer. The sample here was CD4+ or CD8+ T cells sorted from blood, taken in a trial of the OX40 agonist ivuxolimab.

The CDR3 region reads CASSRGQGETEAFF. At the DNA level, the sequence is TGTGCCAGCAGTAGGGGACAGGGGGAGACTGAAGCTTTCTTT. The chain employs TRBV6-5 and TRBJ1-1, with 11 bases matching TRBD1. V ends up 5 bases short and J 5 bases short, with an unmatched junction base count of 4. Reading from cysteine to phenylalanine, the CDR3 counts 14 amino acids. Only the CDR3 DNA stays, 42 bases, in frame from base 1. CDR1 and CDR2, looked up from the germline V gene, are MNHEY and SVGAGI.